One and the same sample provided the 23 T cell receptor beta chains below, sequenced in a study of cytomegalovirus exposure and HLA in healthy donors (dated by TCRdb to the late 2010s). The library was obtained by the immunoSEQ multiplex PCR assay. TCRdb mirrors the immuneACCESS table, restricted to in-frame sequences. Some clones are absent from its copies; in checked studies, under half trace to an unresolved V gene, and the reason for the others is unknown. Across this sample there are 140,000 to 150,000 clones, with 94% seen only once. In total, the top ten clones hold less than 2% of the sample. The sequenced sample was PBMCs. Every receptor here comes from a man younger than 35 in good health and CMV-seropositive.

The chain recombines TRBV28 with TRBJ2-7, with a weak D call TRBD1 (5 bases). Trimming shortened V by 2 bases and J by 3 bases, and 14 bases separated the two germline ends. The CDR3 length is 15 residues. Germline values: CDR1 MDHEN, CDR2 SYDVKM. CDR3 loop: CASSLMAGRLYEQYF. DNA of the CDR3: TGTGCCAGCAGTTTAATGGCAGGGCGGCTCTACGAGCAGTACTTC.

This sequence joins TRBV5-1 and TRBJ2-1; 9 nucleotides align to TRBD2. The J segment lost 9 bases and the V segment lost 0 bases, leaving 13 bases of the junction unmatched. The CDR3 length is 17 residues. CDR1 is SGHRS and CDR2 is YFSETQ in the germline V gene. CDR3 sequence (DNA): TGCGCCAGCAGCTTGGCCCGGGGGACTAGCAGGAATACTGAGCAGTTCTTC. Amino acid sequence: CASSLARGTSRNTEQFF.

The genes are TRBV6-5 and TRBJ2-5, with D hard to call. The CDR3 consists of 15 residues. The V and J ends lost 0 bases and 5 bases respectively, with 13 bases between them. Germline CDR1 MNHEY, CDR2 SVGAGI. CDR3: CASSYSYENSETQYF. The CDR3 nucleotides read TGTGCCAGCAGTTACTCGTACGAGAATTCGGAGACCCAGTACTTC.

The rearrangement links TRBV10-3 to TRBJ2-7; 9 nucleotides align to TRBD1. The CDR3 covers 16 residues. The V and J ends lost 3 bases and 2 bases, in that order; junction bases with no gene match: 8. The germline CDR1 and CDR2 sequences are ENHRY and SYGVKD. CDR3 DNA: TGTGCCATCAGTGATTATGCCGGGACAGGGACCTACGAGCAGTACTTC. It specifies CAISDYAGTGTYEQYF.

CDR3 nucleotide sequence: TGTGCCAGCAGGGCTAGCGGATACGACATCACAGATACGCAGTATTTT. Translating gives CASRASGYDITDTQYF. V is TRBV6-4 and J is TRBJ2-3, with 7 bases identical to TRBD2. The CDR3 runs to 16 residues. J lost 2 bases, V lost 6 bases, and 11 bases had no gene match. Germline CDR1 is MRHNA and CDR2 is SNTAGT.

The chain employs TRBV6-5 and TRBJ1-5, with 7 bases lining up with TRBD1. The CDR3 totals 15 residues. V lost 6 bases and J lost 0; bases outside the gene matches: 5. Germline CDR1 is MNHEY and CDR2 is SVGAGI. The CDR3 protein is CASSRDRFSNQPQHF. In DNA form, the CDR3 reads TGTGCCAGCAGCCGGGACAGATTTAGCAATCAGCCCCAGCATTTT.

The CDR3 reads CATSRGASGRSSYEQYF. The DNA of the CDR3 is TGTGCCACCAGCAGAGGGGCGTCAGGGCGGAGCTCCTACGAGCAGTACTTC. V is TRBV15 and J is TRBJ2-7; D may be TRBD1 (5 bases). Per germline, CDR1 LNHNV and CDR2 YYDKDF (reference sequence). The CDR3 loop spans 17 amino acids. Trimming shortened V by 1 base and J by 0 bases, and 16 bases separated the two germline ends.

The chain employs TRBV7-2 and TRBJ2-3; tentative D call: TRBD1 (5 bases). The CDR3 is 14 residues long. Trimming stripped 1 base from V and 3 bases from J, with 8 bases between. Germline V lookup: CDR1 SGHTA, CDR2 FQGNSA. The CDR3 sequence: CASSLDRTTDTQYF. The CDR3 coding sequence is TGTGCCAGCAGCTTAGACAGGACGACAGATACGCAGTATTTT.

The chain couples TRBV9 to TRBJ2-2; TRBD2 aligns across 11 bases. CDR3 length: 14 residues. The V segment lost 4 bases and the J segment 7 bases; nucleotides outside the gene matches: 3. CDR1 and CDR2 from the germline V gene are SGDLS and YYNGEE. The CDR3 sequence is CASSPLAGGGELFF. Written as DNA, the CDR3 is TGTGCCAGCAGCCCTCTAGCGGGAGGCGGGGAGCTGTTTTTT.

The chain couples TRBV2 to TRBJ1-4; D remains unclear. Germline V gives CDR1 SNHLY, CDR2 FYNNEI. The CDR3 consists of 13 residues. With 6 bases removed from V and 0 bases from J, the gap between germline ends came to 5 bases. CDR3 nucleotides: TGTGCCAGCAGGGAGCCAACTAATGAAAAACTGTTTTTT. It translates to CASREPTNEKLFF.

The chain employs TRBV7-2 and TRBJ1-2; tentative D call: TRBD1 (5 bases). The V end was cut by 4 bases, the J end by 2 bases, with 8 bases between. Germline lookup yields CDR1 SGHTA and CDR2 FQGNSA. The CDR3 loop spans 13 amino acids. CDR3 sequence (DNA): TGTGCCAGCAGCTCGCGACAGAACTATGGCTACACCTTC. Protein: CASSSRQNYGYTF.

CDR3 residues: CASTASWGGQSYEQYF. DNA for the CDR3: TGTGCCAGTACAGCGTCCTGGGGGGGTCAATCCTACGAGCAGTACTTC. V and J are TRBV28 and TRBJ2-7; the match to TRBD2 covers 7 bases. Trimming at V came to 9 bases and at J to 1 base, leaving 15 bases not matched to a gene. The CDR3 length is 16 residues. The germline V gene encodes CDR1 MDHEN and CDR2 SYDVKM.

This clone was recorded only once. The chain recombines TRBV18 with TRBJ1-1; TRBD1 matches at 7 bases. V trimming: 10 bases; J trimming: 0 bases; junction bases outside the gene matches: 11. The CDR3 runs 15 residues. The germline CDR1 and CDR2 sequences are KGHSH and LQKENI. This chain's CDR3 is CATRQGVSMNTEAFF. DNA for the CDR3: TGTGCCACCCGACAGGGTGTTTCCATGAACACTGAAGCTTTCTTT.

CDR3 sequence (DNA): TGTGCCAGCAGTTTATGGCAGGGGATAAGCAATCAGCCCCAGCATTTT. This gives the protein CASSLWQGISNQPQHF. This chain links TRBV28 with TRBJ1-5; D possibly corresponds to TRBD1 (6 bases). CDR1 and CDR2 from the germline V gene are MDHEN and SYDVKM. V dropped 0 bases and J dropped 1 base, with 10 bases sitting between them. The CDR3 is 16 amino acids.

V and J are TRBV5-1 and TRBJ2-2; D is possibly TRBD1 (7 bases). Trimming stripped 5 bases from V and 0 bases from J, with 14 bases between. Germline V gives CDR1 SGHRS, CDR2 YFSETQ. The CDR3 consists of 16 residues. In DNA, the CDR3 is TGCGCCAGCAGACCAGGGGGGAACGCGAACACCGGGGAGCTGTTTTTT. Amino acid sequence: CASRPGGNANTGELFF. The complete variable domain, with remaining parts taken from reference TRBV5-1 and TRBJ2-2, reads KAGVTQTPRYLIKTRGQQVTLSCSPISGHRSVSWYQQTPGQGLQFLFEYFSETQRNKGNFPGRFSGRQFSNSRSEMNVSTLELGDSALYLCASRPGGNANTGELFFGEGSRLTVL.

The V call is TRBV7-9, the J call TRBJ2-7, with 7 bases matching TRBD2. This CDR3 is 14 amino acids long. V was pared by 3 bases and J by 5 bases, with 7 bases of the junction left unmatched. Germline CDR1 reads SEHNR; CDR2 reads FQNEAQ (reference sequence). The CDR3 nucleotides are TGTGCCAGCAGCTTGGAAGGCGGGGGAAACGAGCAGTACTTC. This encodes CASSLEGGGNEQYF.

The rearrangement joins TRBV2 to TRBJ1-2; a possible D gene is TRBD1 (6 bases). The CDR3 length is 14 residues. CDR1 and CDR2 from the germline V gene are SNHLY and FYNNEI. The V gene lost 11 bases and the J gene lost 0 bases, with 16 bases spanning the gap. The CDR3 sequence: CASTGTQTNYGYTF. The CDR3 DNA reads as TGTGCCTCAACCGGGACACAGACTAACTATGGCTACACCTTC.

The chain recombines TRBV28 with TRBJ2-1, with D possibly matching TRBD2 (5 bases). This CDR3 region has 12 residues. Deletions cut 4 bases from V and 13 bases from J, with 14 bases between. CDR1 MDHEN and CDR2 SYDVKM come from the germline V gene. Here the CDR3 reads CASSSKARVQFF. The CDR3 nucleotides read TGTGCCAGCAGTTCTAAGGCGAGGGTCCAGTTCTTC.

J is TRBJ2-1 and V is TRBV4-1; TRBD2 matches at 7 bases. The CDR3 contains 15 residues. Germline V CDR1 and CDR2: MGHRA, YSYEKL. Trimming removed 4 bases from V and 3 bases from J; junction bases left unmatched: 6. CDR3 residues: CASSLERDLYNEQFF. CDR3 nucleotides: TGCGCCAGCAGCCTAGAGCGGGATCTCTACAATGAGCAGTTCTTC.

This rearrangement joins TRBV2 to TRBJ2-5; no clear D. The CDR3 contains 12 residues. Between the trimmed V and J ends, which lost 6 bases and 1 base, there was a span of 6 bases. Germline loops: CDR1 SNHLY, CDR2 FYNNEI. The CDR3 nucleotides read TGTGCCAGCAGGTTGCGCCAAGAGACCCAGTACTTC. Its protein product is CASRLRQETQYF. Filled out from reference TRBV2 and TRBJ2-5, the complete variable domain reads EPEVTQTPSHQVTQMGQEVILRCVPISNHLYFYWYRQILGQKVEFLVSFYNNEISEKSEIFDDQFSVERPDGSNFTLKIRSTKLEDSAMYFCASRLRQETQYFGPGTRLLVL.

This clone was detected only a few times. The gene calls are TRBV19 and TRBJ1-2; possibly TRBD1 for D (5 bases). This CDR3 is 14 amino acids long. V lost 2 bases and J 4 bases, leaving 11 bases between the germline ends. CDR1 is LNHDA and CDR2 is SQIVND in the germline V gene (reference sequence). The CDR3 region has the DNA TGTGCCAGTAGTATATTGGCGGGGGGCTATGGCTACACCTTC. Protein product: CASSILAGGYGYTF.

The chain links TRBV5-8 to TRBJ2-5; 7 positions match TRBD1. This CDR3 comprises 15 residues. Trimming took 2 bases from V and 6 from J; bases not matched to a gene: 10. The germline gives CDR1 SGHTS, CDR2 YDEGEE. CDR3 in amino acids: CASSFIRDSPQTQYF. CDR3 nucleotides: TGTGCCAGCAGCTTCATCCGGGACAGTCCTCAGACCCAGTACTTC.

The rearrangement uses TRBV28 and TRBJ2-3; 7 bases match TRBD2. The CDR3 covers 14 residues. Germline values: CDR1 MDHEN, CDR2 SYDVKM. The J segment lost 8 bases and the V segment lost 2 bases, leaving 7 bases of the junction unmatched. The DNA for the CDR3 is TGTGCCAGCAGTTTACGGCGGGAGCTCAGTACGCAGTATTTT. Its translation is CASSLRRELSTQYF.